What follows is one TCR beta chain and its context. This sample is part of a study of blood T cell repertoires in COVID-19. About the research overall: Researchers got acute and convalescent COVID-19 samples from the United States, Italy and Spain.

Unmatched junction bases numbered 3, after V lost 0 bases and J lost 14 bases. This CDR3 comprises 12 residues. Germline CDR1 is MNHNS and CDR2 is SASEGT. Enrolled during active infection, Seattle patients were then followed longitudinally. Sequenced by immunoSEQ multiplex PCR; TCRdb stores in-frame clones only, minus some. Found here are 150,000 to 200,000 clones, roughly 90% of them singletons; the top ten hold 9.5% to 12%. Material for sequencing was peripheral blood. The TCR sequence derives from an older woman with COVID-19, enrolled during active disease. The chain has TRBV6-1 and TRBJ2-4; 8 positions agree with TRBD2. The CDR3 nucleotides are TGTGCCAGCAGTGAAGCTGGGGGACTAGAGTACTTC. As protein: CASSEAGGLEYF.